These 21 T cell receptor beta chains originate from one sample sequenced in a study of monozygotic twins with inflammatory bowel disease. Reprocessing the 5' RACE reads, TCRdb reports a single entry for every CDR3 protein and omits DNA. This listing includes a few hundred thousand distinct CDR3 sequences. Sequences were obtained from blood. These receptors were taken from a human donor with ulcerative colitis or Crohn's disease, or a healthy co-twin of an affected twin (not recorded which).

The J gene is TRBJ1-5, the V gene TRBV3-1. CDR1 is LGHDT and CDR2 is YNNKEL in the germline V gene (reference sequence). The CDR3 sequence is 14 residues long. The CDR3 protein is CASSQDESNQPQHF.

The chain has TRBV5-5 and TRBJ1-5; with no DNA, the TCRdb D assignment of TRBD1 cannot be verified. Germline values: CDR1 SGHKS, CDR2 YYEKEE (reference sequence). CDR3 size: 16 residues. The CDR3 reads CASSLSHRASNQPQHF.

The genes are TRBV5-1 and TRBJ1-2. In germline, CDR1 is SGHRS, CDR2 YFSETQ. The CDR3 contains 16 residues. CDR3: CATRPIVREATHGYTF. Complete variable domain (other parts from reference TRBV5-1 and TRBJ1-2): KAGVTQTPRYLIKTRGQQVTLSCSPISGHRSVSWYQQTPGQGLQFLFEYFSETQRNKGNFPGRFSGRQFSNSRSEMNVSTLELGDSALYLCATRPIVREATHGYTFGSGTRLTVV.

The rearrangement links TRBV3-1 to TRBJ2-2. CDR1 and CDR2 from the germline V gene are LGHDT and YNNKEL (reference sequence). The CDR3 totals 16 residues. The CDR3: CASSQDGLANTGELFF.

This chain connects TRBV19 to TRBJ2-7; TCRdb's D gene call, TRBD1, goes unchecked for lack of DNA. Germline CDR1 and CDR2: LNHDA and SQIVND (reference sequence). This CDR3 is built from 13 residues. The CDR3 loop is CASSVRDSPRQYF. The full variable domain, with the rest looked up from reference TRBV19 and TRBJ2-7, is DGGITQSPKYLFRKEGQNVTLSCEQNLNHDAMYWYRQDPGQGLRLIYYSQIVNDFQKGDIAEGYSVSREKKESFPLTVTSAQKNPTAFYLCASSVRDSPRQYFGPGTRLTVT.

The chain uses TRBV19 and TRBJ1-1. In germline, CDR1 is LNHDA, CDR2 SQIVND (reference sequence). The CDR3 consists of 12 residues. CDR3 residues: CASSIWTAEAFF.

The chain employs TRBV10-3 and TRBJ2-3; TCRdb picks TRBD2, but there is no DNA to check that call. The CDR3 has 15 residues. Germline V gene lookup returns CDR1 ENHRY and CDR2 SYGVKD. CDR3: CAISEGTSGSDTQYF.

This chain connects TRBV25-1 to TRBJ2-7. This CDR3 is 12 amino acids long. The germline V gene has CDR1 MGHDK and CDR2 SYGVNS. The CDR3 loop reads CASTAGYDEQYF.

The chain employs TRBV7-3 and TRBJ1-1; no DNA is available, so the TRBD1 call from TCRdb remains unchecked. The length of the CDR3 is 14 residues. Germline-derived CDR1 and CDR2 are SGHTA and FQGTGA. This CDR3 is CASSLGQGSTEAFF.

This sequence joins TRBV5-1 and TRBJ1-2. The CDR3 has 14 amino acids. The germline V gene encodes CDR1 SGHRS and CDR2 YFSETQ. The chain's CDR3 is CASSLLAGNYGYTF. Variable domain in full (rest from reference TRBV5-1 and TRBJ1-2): KAGVTQTPRYLIKTRGQQVTLSCSPISGHRSVSWYQQTPGQGLQFLFEYFSETQRNKGNFPGRFSGRQFSNSRSEMNVSTLELGDSALYLCASSLLAGNYGYTFGSGTRLTVV.

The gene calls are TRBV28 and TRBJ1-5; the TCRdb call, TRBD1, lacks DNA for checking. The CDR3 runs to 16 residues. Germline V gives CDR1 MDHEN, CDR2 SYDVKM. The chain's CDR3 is CASRISLGHNNQPQHF.

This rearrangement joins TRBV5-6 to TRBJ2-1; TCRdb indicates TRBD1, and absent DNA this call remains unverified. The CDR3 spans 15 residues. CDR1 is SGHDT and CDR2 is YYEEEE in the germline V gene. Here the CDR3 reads CASTRLYWDDNEQFF.

This chain's CDR3 is CTSGSDRSYNEQFF. The V and J genes are TRBV6-5 and TRBJ2-1. Germline CDR1 and CDR2: MNHEY and SVGAGI. The length of the CDR3 is 14 residues.

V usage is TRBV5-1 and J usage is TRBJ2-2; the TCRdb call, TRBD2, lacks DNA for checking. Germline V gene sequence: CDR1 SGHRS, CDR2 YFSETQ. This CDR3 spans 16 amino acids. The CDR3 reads CASSGGLAGNTGELFF.

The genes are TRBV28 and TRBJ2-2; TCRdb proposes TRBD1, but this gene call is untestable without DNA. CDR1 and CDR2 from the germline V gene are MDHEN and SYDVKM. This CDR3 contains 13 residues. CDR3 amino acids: CASSLGHTGELFF. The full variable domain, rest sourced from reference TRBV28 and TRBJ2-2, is DVKVTQSSRYLVKRTGEKVFLECVQDMDHENMFWYRQDPGLGLRLIYFSYDVKMKEKGDIPEGYSVSREKKERFSLILESASTNQTSMYLCASSLGHTGELFFGEGSRLTVL.

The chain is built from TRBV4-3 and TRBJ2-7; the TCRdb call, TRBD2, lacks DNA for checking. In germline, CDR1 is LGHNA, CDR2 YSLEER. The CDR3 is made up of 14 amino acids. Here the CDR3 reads CASSQGAGGYEQYF.

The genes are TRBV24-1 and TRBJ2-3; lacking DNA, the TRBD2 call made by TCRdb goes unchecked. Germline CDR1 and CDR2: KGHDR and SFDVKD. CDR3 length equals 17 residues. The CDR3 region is CATSDRTSGRETDTQYF.

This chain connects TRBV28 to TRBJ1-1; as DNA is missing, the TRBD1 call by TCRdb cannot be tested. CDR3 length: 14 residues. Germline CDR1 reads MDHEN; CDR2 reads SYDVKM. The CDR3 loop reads CASSIRGKHTEAFF.

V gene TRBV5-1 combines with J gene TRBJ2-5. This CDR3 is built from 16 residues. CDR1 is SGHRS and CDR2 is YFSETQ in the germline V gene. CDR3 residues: CASSLVGGSVQETQYF.

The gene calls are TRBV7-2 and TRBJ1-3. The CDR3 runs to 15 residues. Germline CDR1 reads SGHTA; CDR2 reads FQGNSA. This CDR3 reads CASRPQVSSGNTIYF.

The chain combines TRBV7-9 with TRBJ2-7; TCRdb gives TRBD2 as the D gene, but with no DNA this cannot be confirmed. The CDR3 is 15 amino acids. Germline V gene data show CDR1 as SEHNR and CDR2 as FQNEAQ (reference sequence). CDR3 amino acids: CASSPTSGKSYEQYF. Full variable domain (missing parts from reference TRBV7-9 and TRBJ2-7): DTGVSQNPRHKITKRGQNVTFRCDPISEHNRLYWYRQTLGQGPEFLTYFQNEAQLEKSRLLSDRFSAERPKGSFSTLEIQRTEQGDSAMYLCASSPTSGKSYEQYFGPGTRLTVT.